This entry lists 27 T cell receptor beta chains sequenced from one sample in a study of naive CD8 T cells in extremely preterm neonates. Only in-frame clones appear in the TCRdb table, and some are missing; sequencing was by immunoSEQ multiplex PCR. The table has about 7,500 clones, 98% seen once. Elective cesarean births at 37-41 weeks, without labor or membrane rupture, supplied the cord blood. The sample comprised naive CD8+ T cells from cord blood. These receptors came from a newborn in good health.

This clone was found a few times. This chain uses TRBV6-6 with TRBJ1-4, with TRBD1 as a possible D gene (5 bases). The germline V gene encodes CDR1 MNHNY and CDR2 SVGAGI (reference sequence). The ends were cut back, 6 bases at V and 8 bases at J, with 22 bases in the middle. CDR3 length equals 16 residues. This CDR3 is CASSYLNPGEGEKLFF. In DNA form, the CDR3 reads TGTGCCAGCAGCTATCTAAACCCGGGGGAGGGGGAAAAACTGTTTTTT.

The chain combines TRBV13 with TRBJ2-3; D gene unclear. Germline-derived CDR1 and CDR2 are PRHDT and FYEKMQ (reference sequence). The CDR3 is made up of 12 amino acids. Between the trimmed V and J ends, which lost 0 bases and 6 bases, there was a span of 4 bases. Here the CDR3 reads CASSLGTDTQYF. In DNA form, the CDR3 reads TGTGCCAGCAGCTTAGGGACTGATACGCAGTATTTT.

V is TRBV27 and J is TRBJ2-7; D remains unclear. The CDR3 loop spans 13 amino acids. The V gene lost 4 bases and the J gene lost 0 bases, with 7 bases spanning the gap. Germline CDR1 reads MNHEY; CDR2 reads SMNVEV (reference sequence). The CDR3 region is CASSSGSSYEQYF. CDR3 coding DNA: TGTGCCAGCAGTTCTGGCAGCTCCTACGAGCAGTACTTC.

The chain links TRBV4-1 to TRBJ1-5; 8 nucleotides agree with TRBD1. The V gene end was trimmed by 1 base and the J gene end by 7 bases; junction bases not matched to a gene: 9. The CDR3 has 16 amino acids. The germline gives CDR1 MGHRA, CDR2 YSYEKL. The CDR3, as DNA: TGCGCCAGCAGCCAAGCCGCCAGGACAGGGTGGCAGCCCCAGCATTTT. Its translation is CASSQAARTGWQPQHF.

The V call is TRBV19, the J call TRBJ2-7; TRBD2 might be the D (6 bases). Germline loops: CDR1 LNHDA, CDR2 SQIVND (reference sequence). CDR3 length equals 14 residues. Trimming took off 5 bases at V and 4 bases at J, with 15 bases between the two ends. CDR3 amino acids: CASSPGGSFYEQYF. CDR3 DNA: TGTGCCAGTAGTCCCGGGGGAAGTTTTTACGAGCAGTACTTC.

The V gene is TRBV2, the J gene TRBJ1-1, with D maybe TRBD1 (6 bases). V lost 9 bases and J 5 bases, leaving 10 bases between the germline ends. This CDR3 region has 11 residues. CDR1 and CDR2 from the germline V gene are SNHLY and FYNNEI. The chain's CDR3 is CASEGGTEAFF. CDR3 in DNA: TGTGCCAGTGAGGGGGGGACTGAAGCTTTCTTT.

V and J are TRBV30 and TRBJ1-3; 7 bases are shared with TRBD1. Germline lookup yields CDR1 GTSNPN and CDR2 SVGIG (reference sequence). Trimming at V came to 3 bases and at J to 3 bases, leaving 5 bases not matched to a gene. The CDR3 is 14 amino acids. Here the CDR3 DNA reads TGTGCCTGGAGCGGGGGACAGTATGGAAACACCATATATTTT. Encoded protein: CAWSGGQYGNTIYF.

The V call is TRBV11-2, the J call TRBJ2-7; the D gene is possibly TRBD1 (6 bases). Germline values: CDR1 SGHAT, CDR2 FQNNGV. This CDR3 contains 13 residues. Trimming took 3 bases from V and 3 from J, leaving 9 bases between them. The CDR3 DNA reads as TGTGCCAGCAGCTTTTACAGGGACTACGAGCAGTACTTC. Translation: CASSFYRDYEQYF.

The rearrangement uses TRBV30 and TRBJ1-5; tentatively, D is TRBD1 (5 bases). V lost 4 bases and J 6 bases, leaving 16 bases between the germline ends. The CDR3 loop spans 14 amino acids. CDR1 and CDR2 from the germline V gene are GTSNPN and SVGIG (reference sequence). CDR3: CAWNHGGGGQPQHF. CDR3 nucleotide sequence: TGTGCCTGGAACCACGGGGGGGGAGGTCAGCCCCAGCATTTT. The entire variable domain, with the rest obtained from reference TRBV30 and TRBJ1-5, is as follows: SQTIHQWPATLVQPVGSPLSLECTVEGTSNPNLYWYRQAAGRGLQLLFYSVGIGQISSEVPQNLSASRPQDRQFILSSKKLLLSDSGFYLCAWNHGGGGQPQHFGDGTRLSIL.

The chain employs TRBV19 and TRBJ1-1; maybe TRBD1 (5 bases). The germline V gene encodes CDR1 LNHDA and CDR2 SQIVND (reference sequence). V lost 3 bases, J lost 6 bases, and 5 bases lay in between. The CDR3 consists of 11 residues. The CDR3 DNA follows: TGTGCCAGTAGTATGGGGCCTGAAGCTTTCTTT. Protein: CASSMGPEAFF.

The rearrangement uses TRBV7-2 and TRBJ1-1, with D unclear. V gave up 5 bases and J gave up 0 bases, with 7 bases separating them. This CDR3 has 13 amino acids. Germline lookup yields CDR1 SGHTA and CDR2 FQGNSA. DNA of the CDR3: TGTGCCAGCAGCCTTACAGTGAACACTGAAGCTTTCTTT. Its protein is CASSLTVNTEAFF.

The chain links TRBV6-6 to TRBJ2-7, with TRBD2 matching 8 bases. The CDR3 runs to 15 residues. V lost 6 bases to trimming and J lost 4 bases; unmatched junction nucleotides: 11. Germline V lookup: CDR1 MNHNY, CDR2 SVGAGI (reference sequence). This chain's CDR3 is CASRPPGGGLYEQYF. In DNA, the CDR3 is TGTGCCAGCAGACCTCCGGGGGGGGGCCTGTACGAGCAGTACTTC.

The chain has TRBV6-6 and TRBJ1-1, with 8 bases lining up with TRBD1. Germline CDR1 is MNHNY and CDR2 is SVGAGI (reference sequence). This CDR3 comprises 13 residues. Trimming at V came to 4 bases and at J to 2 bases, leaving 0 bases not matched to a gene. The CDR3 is CASSSGGNTEAFF. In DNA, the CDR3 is TGTGCCAGCAGTTCAGGGGGCAACACTGAAGCTTTCTTT.

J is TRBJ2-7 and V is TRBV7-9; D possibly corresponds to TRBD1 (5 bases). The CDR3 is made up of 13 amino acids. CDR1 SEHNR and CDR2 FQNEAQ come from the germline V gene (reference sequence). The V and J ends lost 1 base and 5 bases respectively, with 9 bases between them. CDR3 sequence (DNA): TGTGCCAGCAGCTTAGGGGGCAGCAACGAGCAGTACTTC. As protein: CASSLGGSNEQYF.

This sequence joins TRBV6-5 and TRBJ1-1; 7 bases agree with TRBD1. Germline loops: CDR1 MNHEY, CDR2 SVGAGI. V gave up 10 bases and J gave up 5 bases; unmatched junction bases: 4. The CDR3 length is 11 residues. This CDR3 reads CATDRETEAFF. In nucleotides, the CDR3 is TGTGCCACCGACAGGGAAACTGAAGCTTTCTTT.

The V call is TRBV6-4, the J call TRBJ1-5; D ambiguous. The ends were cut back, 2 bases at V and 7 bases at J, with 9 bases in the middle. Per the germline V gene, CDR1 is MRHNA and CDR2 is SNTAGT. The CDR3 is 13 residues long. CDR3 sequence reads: CASSDGPGQPQHF. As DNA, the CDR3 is TGTGCCAGCAGTGACGGCCCGGGACAGCCCCAGCATTTT.

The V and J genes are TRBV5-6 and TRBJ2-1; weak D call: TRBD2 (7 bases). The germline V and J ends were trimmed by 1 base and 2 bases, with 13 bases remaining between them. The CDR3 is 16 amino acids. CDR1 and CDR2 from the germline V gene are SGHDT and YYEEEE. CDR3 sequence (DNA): TGTGCCAGCAGCTTGCACCGCGGGGGCACCTACAATGAGCAGTTCTTC. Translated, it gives CASSLHRGGTYNEQFF.

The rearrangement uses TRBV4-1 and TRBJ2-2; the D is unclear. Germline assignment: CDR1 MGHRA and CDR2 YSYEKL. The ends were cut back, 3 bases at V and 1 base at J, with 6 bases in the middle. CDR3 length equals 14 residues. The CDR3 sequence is CASSHPGNTGELFF. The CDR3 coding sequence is TGCGCCAGCAGCCACCCGGGGAACACCGGGGAGCTGTTTTTT.

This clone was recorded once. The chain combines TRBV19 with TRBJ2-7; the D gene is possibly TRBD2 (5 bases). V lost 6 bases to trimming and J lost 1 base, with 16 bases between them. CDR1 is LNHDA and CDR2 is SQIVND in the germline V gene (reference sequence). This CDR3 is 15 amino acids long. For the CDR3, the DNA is TGTGCCAGTAGCTATGGACCACGGAGGTCCTACGAGCAGTACTTC. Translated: CASSYGPRRSYEQYF.

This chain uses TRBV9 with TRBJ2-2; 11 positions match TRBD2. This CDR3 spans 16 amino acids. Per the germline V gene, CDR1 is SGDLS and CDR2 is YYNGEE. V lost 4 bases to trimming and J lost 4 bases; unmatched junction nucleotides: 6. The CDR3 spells CASSYSGGVVTGELFF. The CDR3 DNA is TGTGCCAGCAGCTATAGCGGGGGGGTCGTCACCGGGGAGCTGTTTTTT.

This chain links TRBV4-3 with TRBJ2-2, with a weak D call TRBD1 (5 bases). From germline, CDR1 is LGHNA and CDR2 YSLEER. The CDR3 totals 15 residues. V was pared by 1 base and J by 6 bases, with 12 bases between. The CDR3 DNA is TGCGCCAGCAGCCAAGCCCGCCTAGGGGCCGGGGAGCTGTTTTTT. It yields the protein CASSQARLGAGELFF.

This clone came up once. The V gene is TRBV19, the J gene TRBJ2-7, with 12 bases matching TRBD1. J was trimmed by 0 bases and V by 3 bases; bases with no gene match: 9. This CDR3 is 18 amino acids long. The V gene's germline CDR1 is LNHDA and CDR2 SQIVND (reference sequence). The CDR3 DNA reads TGTGCCAGTAGTATCTCCGGGACAGGGGGCCTCTCCTCCTACGAGCAGTACTTC. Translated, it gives CASSISGTGGLSSYEQYF.

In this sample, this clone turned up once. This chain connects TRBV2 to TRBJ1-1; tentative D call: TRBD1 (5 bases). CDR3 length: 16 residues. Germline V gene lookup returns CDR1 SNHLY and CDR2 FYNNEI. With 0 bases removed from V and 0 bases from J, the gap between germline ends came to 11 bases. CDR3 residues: CASSEAGTGLNTEAFF. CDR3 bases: TGTGCCAGCAGTGAAGCGGGGACTGGGTTGAACACTGAAGCTTTCTTT.

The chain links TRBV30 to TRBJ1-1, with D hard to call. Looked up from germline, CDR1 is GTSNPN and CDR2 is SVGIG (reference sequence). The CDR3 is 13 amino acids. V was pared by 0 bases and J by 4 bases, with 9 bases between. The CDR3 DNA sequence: TGTGCCTGGAGTGTACTAGGCGGCACTGAAGCTTTCTTT. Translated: CAWSVLGGTEAFF.

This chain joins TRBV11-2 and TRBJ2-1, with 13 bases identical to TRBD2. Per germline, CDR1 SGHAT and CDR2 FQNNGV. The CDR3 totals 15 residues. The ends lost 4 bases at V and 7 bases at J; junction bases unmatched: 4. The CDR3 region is CASSSWTSGGNEQFF. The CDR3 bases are TGTGCCAGCAGCTCCTGGACTAGCGGGGGTAATGAGCAGTTCTTC.

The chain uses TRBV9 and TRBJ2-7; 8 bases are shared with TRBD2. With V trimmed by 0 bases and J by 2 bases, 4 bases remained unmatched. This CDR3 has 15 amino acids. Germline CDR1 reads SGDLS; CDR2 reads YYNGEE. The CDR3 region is CASSVAGGSAYEQYF. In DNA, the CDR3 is TGTGCCAGCAGCGTAGCGGGGGGGTCGGCCTACGAGCAGTACTTC.

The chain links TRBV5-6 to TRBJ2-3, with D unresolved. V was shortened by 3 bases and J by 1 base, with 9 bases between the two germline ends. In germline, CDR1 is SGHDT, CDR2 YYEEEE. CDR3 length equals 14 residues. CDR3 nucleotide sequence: TGTGCCAGCAGCTGGGCCTCTGGCACAGATACGCAGTATTTT. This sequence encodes CASSWASGTDTQYF. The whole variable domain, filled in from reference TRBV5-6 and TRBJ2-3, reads DAGVTQSPTHLIKTRGQQVTLRCSPKSGHDTVSWYQQALGQGPQFIFQYYEEEERQRGNFPDRFSGHQFPNYSSELNVNALLLGDSALYLCASSWASGTDTQYFGPGTRLTVL.